Reported below is one T cell receptor beta chain. Antigen specificity is unknown. Researchers ran the PCR with 60 Vbeta and 13 Jbeta primers. Sequenced by immunoSEQ multiplex PCR; TCRdb stores in-frame clones only, minus some. Counted here are more than 100,000 clones, around 76% occurring once; the ten biggest clones make up approximately 30%. The sample belongs to a study of cytomegalovirus exposure and HLA in healthy donors. Study-wide results and caveats: One cluster of highly shared sequence variants probably arose as a sequencing artifact. A later analysis reportedly found that, within productive TCRs, an Asian-associated ancestry cluster had fewer N-insertions than the mean observed across the approximately 660 donors. The dataset shows that most TCR sequences were rare, while some public TCRs occurred in many donors.

With 1 base removed from V and 1 base from J, the gap between germline ends came to 9 bases. The CDR3 spans 15 residues. Germline-derived CDR1 and CDR2 are SGHNT and YYREEE (reference sequence). The sample taken for sequencing was PBMCs. The chain joins TRBV5-4 to TRBJ1-3; unclear D gene. This clonotype originated in a man aged 60 to 69 in good health and CMV-seropositive. The CDR3: CASSLISESGNTIYF. As DNA, the CDR3 is TGTGCCAGCAGCTTGATCTCGGAGTCTGGAAACACCATATATTTT.